A selection of T cell receptor beta chains follows, all from one sample in a study of blood T cell dynamics during melanoma immunotherapy. Repertoires were generated with immunoSEQ multiplex PCR, while TCRdb's copy carries only in-frame clones and drops some. The sample records about 7,600 clones, approximately 87% being singletons. Sequenced here: blood, sampled from a patient treated with checkpoint blockade. Source of these receptors: a human donor with melanoma. CDR3s include the opening cysteine and the closing phenylalanine or tryptophan. D genes are given only for firm matches. Clone size is stated in some rows and not others, as once, few, many or a class when expanded.

TGCGCCAGCAGCCAGCAGGGGGACTACGAGCAGTACTTC	CASSQQGDYEQYF	.	TRBJ2-7	TRBD1	TRBV5-1
TGTGCCAGCAGCCAAGCCTGGAGGATCTCTGGAAACACCATATATTTT	CASSQAWRISGNTIYF	.	TRBJ1-3	.	TRBV14
TGTGCCAGCAGCTCCGGGACTCGTATTTCACCCCTCCACTTT	CASSSGTRISPLHF	once	TRBJ1-6	.	TRBV9
TGTGCCAGTAGGGAAAAGCGTCCCTCCTATGGCTACACCTTC	CASREKRPSYGYTF	once	TRBJ1-2	.	TRBV19
TGTGCCAGCAGCTTTCTACAGAACTATGGCTACACCTTC	CASSFLQNYGYTF	.	TRBJ1-2	.	TRBV5-4
TGTGCCAGCAGCCCCCGGACAGGCCGCTCTGGGGCCAACGTCCTGACTTTC	CASSPRTGRSGANVLTF	.	TRBJ2-6	TRBD1	TRBV9
TGTGCCAGCAGCTTAATGCCCCGGGATGAGCAGTTCTTC	CASSLMPRDEQFF	.	TRBJ2-1	.	TRBV7-9
TGTGCCAGTAGCTACGGGGGACCTGGGGGTGAAGCTTTCTTT	CASSYGGPGGEAFF	.	TRBJ1-1	.	TRBV19
TGTGCCAGCGACACCCCTCCGGACACCCTCCACTTT	CASDTPPDTLHF	.	TRBJ1-6	.	TRBV6-1
TGTGCCAGCAGCTTAAGGACAGGGGCGGCTGAAGCTTTCTTT	CASSLRTGAAEAFF	.	TRBJ1-1	TRBD1	TRBV7-6
TGTGCCAGCAGTGCTACAGGAGTCGGCTACACCTTC	CASSATGVGYTF	.	TRBJ1-2	.	TRBV6-5
TGTGCCAGCAGCAAAGCGCTTTGGGAGAGAAGCTCCTACGAGCAGTACTTC	CASSKALWERSSYEQYF	.	TRBJ2-7	.	TRBV21-1
TGTGCCAGTAGTATTAGCGGGTCCCGGGACGAGCAGTACTTC	CASSISGSRDEQYF	few	TRBJ2-7	TRBD2	TRBV19
TGTGCCAGCAGCTTAGGTCAGGGCGAAGCTTTCTTT	CASSLGQGEAFF	.	TRBJ1-1	.	TRBV11-3
TGTGCCAGCAGGGTCTGGAGCTCTGGAAACACCATATATTTT	CASRVWSSGNTIYF	.	TRBJ1-3	.	TRBV2
TGTGCCTGGAGTGTAGGTCAAAAGTATGGCTACACCTTC	CAWSVGQKYGYTF	.	TRBJ1-2	.	TRBV30
TGTGCCAGCAGCTATCGACTAGCGGGGGGTAAAGAGACCCAGTACTTC	CASSYRLAGGKETQYF	.	TRBJ2-5	TRBD2	TRBV11-2
TGTGCCAGCAGCCCTAGGAATAGAGGAGACTCACCCCTCCACTTT	CASSPRNRGDSPLHF	.	TRBJ1-6	.	TRBV7-9
TGTGCCAGCAGCCTCCCGGTAGCGGGAGGGCCGAGTGAGCAGTTCTTC	CASSLPVAGGPSEQFF	.	TRBJ2-1	TRBD2	TRBV13
TGTGCCAGCTCACCACCTATGACGCCTCGTGGCTACACCTTC	CASSPPMTPRGYTF	.	TRBJ1-2	.	TRBV18
TGTGCCTTGACTGGGGCGTATAGCAATCAGCCCCAGCATTTT	CALTGAYSNQPQHF	.	TRBJ1-5	.	TRBV25-1
TGTGCCAGCAGACAAGGCACAGTAGGTGATCAGCCCCAGCATTTT	CASRQGTVGDQPQHF	.	TRBJ1-5	.	TRBV27
TGTGCCAGCAGTGCCGGCAGATGGAATTCACCCCTCCACTTT	CASSAGRWNSPLHF	few	TRBJ1-6	.	TRBV2
TGTGCCAGCTCACCGAGCGCACGGGGAAACGAGCAGTACTTC	CASSPSARGNEQYF	.	TRBJ2-7	.	TRBV18
TGTGCCAGCAGCTTAGCGGGGGGGATCTCGACTAGCGGGAGCGTGTCGGTAACCCAGTACTTC	CASSLAGGISTSGSVSVTQYF	.	TRBJ2-5	TRBD2	TRBV7-2
TGTGCCTCGAGAGCCTACAATGAGCAGTTCTTC	CASRAYNEQFF	.	TRBJ2-1	.	TRBV11-2
TGTGCCATCAGTGACACCGACCAGGACGTGAACTATGGCTACACCTTC	CAISDTDQDVNYGYTF	.	TRBJ1-2	.	TRBV10-3
TGCGCCAGCAGCGGCCTCGGGGATACGCAGTATTTT	CASSGLGDTQYF	.	TRBJ2-3	.	TRBV5-1
TGTGCCAGCAGCTTAGGGGCTAGCGGGAGCAATGAGCAGTTCTTC	CASSLGASGSNEQFF	.	TRBJ2-1	TRBD2	TRBV7-9
TGTGCCAGTACAGGGATTGTGAATCAGCCCCAGCATTTT	CASTGIVNQPQHF	.	TRBJ1-5	.	TRBV6-1
TGTGCCAGCAGTGTTTGGATGGGGGCGGGGGAAAAACTGTTTTTT	CASSVWMGAGEKLFF	.	TRBJ1-4	.	TRBV6-1
TGTGCCAGCAGCCGAGGGGGGACTGAAGCTTTCTTT	CASSRGGTEAFF	.	TRBJ1-1	.	TRBV7-8